This T cell receptor (beta chain) emerged from a study of cytomegalovirus exposure and HLA in healthy donors. Primers included in the PCR were 60 Vbeta and 13 Jbeta primers. Assay: immunoSEQ multiplex PCR; the TCRdb copy retains only in-frame clones and omits some. The repertoire table contains about 200,000 clones. Trimming took off 5 bases at V and 6 bases at J, with 19 bases between the two ends. The CDR3 has 15 residues. Germline assignment: CDR1 SGHTA and CDR2 FQGNSA. Material for sequencing was PBMCs. The receptor was derived from a boy aged 10-17 years in good health and CMV-seronegative. The rearrangement uses TRBV7-2 and TRBJ1-1; D not resolved. Here the CDR3 reads CASSAERGRIAEAFF. The CDR3 region has the DNA TGTGCCAGCAGCGCAGAGCGGGGAAGGATCGCTGAAGCTTTCTTT.